Below are 3 T cell receptor beta chains sequenced from a single sample in a study of early T cells in non-severe SARS-CoV-2 infection. TCRdb fed the 5' RACE reads into MiXCR, producing one record per CDR3 protein. This table holds under 70,000 distinct CDR3 sequences, 15% found once. This specimen was whole blood, taken at baseline. The receptors shown here come from an adult who was a healthcare worker with PCR-confirmed SARS-CoV-2 infection or an uninfected control (not recorded which).

In DNA form, the CDR3 reads TGTGCCAGCAGCACGAGGGAAGAAGAGACCCAGTACTTC. Encoded protein: CASSTREEETQYF. The J gene is TRBJ2-5, the V gene TRBV5-4; D is possibly TRBD2 (5 bases). The V end lost 4 bases, the J end lost 3 bases, and 10 bases lay between the germline ends. The CDR3 extends over 13 amino acids. Germline V CDR1 and CDR2: SGHNT, YYREEE (reference sequence).

The rearrangement uses TRBV28 and TRBJ2-7, with no clear D. Trimming stripped 6 bases from V and 2 bases from J, with 11 bases between. Germline-derived CDR1 and CDR2 are MDHEN and SYDVKM. This CDR3 has 13 residues. CDR3 sequence: CASSLGRTYEQYF. The CDR3 DNA reads as TGTGCCAGCAGCCTTGGACGGACCTACGAGCAGTACTTC.

This sequence joins TRBV2 and TRBJ2-7; 11 bases agree with TRBD2. After removal of 8 bases from V and 2 bases from J, the junction contained 5 bases not matched to a gene. The germline V gene has CDR1 SNHLY and CDR2 FYNNEI. The CDR3 is 14 residues long. The CDR3 sequence: CASRGLAAAYEQYF. The CDR3 region has the DNA TGTGCCAGCCGGGGACTAGCGGCCGCCTACGAGCAGTACTTC.